These T cell receptor beta chains were read from a single sample in a study of blood T cells in healthy people across ages. TCRdb called the 5' RACE reads again in MiXCR, with one record for every CDR3 protein. The sample has about 1.7 million distinct CDR3 sequences, approximately 28% seen once. The sample comprised blood. Source of these receptors: a young woman in good health. CDR3s include the opening cysteine and the closing phenylalanine or tryptophan. D genes are given only for firm matches. Only some rows state a clone size, as once, few, many or a class for expanded clones.

v_gene	d_gene	abundance	j_gene	CDR3nt	CDR3aa
TRBV5-1	TRBD1	few	TRBJ2-5	TGCGCCAGCAGCACGGCCTGGACAGGCAACCAAGAGACCCAGTACTTC	CASSTAWTGNQETQYF
TRBV5-6	TRBD2	-	TRBJ2-1	TGTGCCAGCAGCTCCATGACTAGCGGGAGCTTCAATGAGCAGTTCTTC	CASSSMTSGSFNEQFF
TRBV12-5	-	-	TRBJ2-1	TGTGCTAGTGGTACTGGTTGGGGGAATGAGCAGTTCTTC	CASGTGWGNEQFF
TRBV28	-	-	TRBJ2-1	TGTGCCAGCAGTACCCCCCTCGGGAGCTACAATGAGCAGTTCTTC	CASSTPLGSYNEQFF
TRBV6-4	-	-	TRBJ2-1	TGTGCCAGCAGTGATTACACGGGCAGGTCCTACAATGAGCAGTTCTTC	CASSDYTGRSYNEQFF
TRBV6-2/TRBV6-3	-	-	TRBJ2-2	TGCGCCAGCACTCCTGGGGGAGCTGCGAACACCGGGGAGCTGTTTTTT	CASTPGGAANTGELFF
TRBV5-5	-	few	TRBJ1-6	TGTGCCAGCCGTGACAGACCCGGGTATAATTCACCCCTCCACTTT	CASRDRPGYNSPLHF
TRBV28	-	many	TRBJ2-1	TGTGCCAGCGAATCCTACAATGAGCAGTTCTTC	CASESYNEQFF
TRBV7-2	-	-	TRBJ2-6	TGTGCCAGCGGCCACCCTCCTGGGGCCAACGTCCTGACTTTC	CASGHPPGANVLTF
TRBV7-9	-	many	TRBJ2-7	TGTGCCAGCAGCCCCGGGACGCTTTCCCTTGGCGAGCAGTACTTC	CASSPGTLSLGEQYF
TRBV29-1	-	-	TRBJ2-5	TGCAGCGTTGAACGGAGGGTTGGGAGGGAGACCCAGTACTTC	CSVERRVGRETQYF
TRBV12-3/TRBV12-4	TRBD2	few	TRBJ2-1	TGTGCCAGCTCTAAAGGGGGACTAGCGGATTCCTACAATGAGCAGTTCTTC	CASSKGGLADSYNEQFF
TRBV4-3	TRBD2	many	TRBJ2-1	TGCGCCAGCAGCCAGCGGAGCGGGACCTCCTACAATGAGCAGTTCTTC	CASSQRSGTSYNEQFF
TRBV4-1	-	-	TRBJ2-7	TGCGCCAGCAGCCAAGCGCCGGGGGGCCACGAGCAGTACTTC	CASSQAPGGHEQYF
TRBV20-1	-	-	TRBJ1-2	TGCAGTGCTAGCTACGGGGGAGACGTAAGCGAAGGCTACACCTTC	CSASYGGDVSEGYTF
TRBV14	-	-	TRBJ1-2	TGTGCCAGCAGCCAAGATCAGGCGCGGGCGGGGTATGGCTACACCTTC	CASSQDQARAGYGYTF
TRBV7-2	-	few	TRBJ2-5	TGTGCCAGCAGCTTAGCGGGGTGGAGGGAGACCCAGTACTTC	CASSLAGWRETQYF
TRBV9	TRBD1	few	TRBJ2-1	TGTGCCAGCAGCGTAGGTAGAACAGGGGGGTCTACCTACAATGAGCAGTTCTTC	CASSVGRTGGSTYNEQFF
TRBV2	-	-	TRBJ2-5	TGTGCCAGCAGTATTATTGAGTTCGCCCAGTACTTC	CASSIIEFAQYF
TRBV4-1	-	-	TRBJ1-2	-	CASSQDLGPGAKNIQYFGNYGYTF
TRBV5-6	-	-	TRBJ1-1	TGTGCCAGCAGCTTGGGGTTTGGGGGAGAAGCTTTCTTT	CASSLGFGGEAFF
TRBV12-3/TRBV12-4	-	-	TRBJ1-2	TGTGCCAGCAGCTCCTCCCAAGTTGTCTACACCTTC	CASSSSQVVYTF
TRBV2	-	-	TRBJ2-5	TGTGCCAGCAGAGAGAGGGGGTGGGGGACCCAGTACTTC	CASRERGWGTQYF
TRBV4-1	-	-	TRBJ2-5	TGCGCCAGCAGCCCTTCGATCGGTCTAGAAGGGGAGACCCAGTACTTC	CASSPSIGLEGETQYF
TRBV19	TRBD2	many	TRBJ2-6	TGTGCCAGTAGTATCGGGGGGTCTGGGGCCAACGTCCTGACTTTC	CASSIGGSGANVLTF
TRBV6-6	-	-	TRBJ2-7	TGTGCCAGCACCAGAGGCGGGCTAGCGCGCGACGAGCAGTACTTC	CASTRGGLARDEQYF
TRBV10-2	TRBD1	-	TRBJ1-5	TGCGCCAGCAGTCCAACGGGACAGAACAATCAGCCCCAGCATTTT	CASSPTGQNNQPQHF
TRBV5-1	TRBD2	few	TRBJ2-3	TGCGCCAGCAGCCTCAGGACTAGTCCCTCCACAGATACGCAGTATTTT	CASSLRTSPSTDTQYF
TRBV9	TRBD1	-	TRBJ2-7	TGTGCCAGCAGCGTAGCCGGGACAGGCGACGAGCAGTACTTC	CASSVAGTGDEQYF
TRBV5-1	-	few	TRBJ2-5	TGCGCCAGCAGCTTTACTGGGGGGGCTAGAGAGACCCAGTACTTC	CASSFTGGARETQYF
TRBV5-1	TRBD2	few	TRBJ2-7	TGCGCCAGCAGCTTGGGGCGACTAGCGGGTCTCGGTGTCCACGAGCAGTACTTC	CASSLGRLAGLGVHEQYF
TRBV19	-	few	TRBJ1-2	TGTGCCAGTAGTATAGAAGGCAGGATGTCCTATGGCTACACCTTC	CASSIEGRMSYGYTF
TRBV6-1	TRBD1	many	TRBJ2-6	TGTGCCAGCAGGTCTCCACGGACAGGGACTGGGGCCAACGTCCTGACTTTC	CASRSPRTGTGANVLTF
TRBV7-9	TRBD2	-	TRBJ2-5	TGTGCCAGCAGCTTTCCTGACAGACTAGCGGAAGAGACCCAGTACTTC	CASSFPDRLAEETQYF
TRBV12-3/TRBV12-4	-	many	TRBJ2-5	TGTGCCAGCACCCTTTCAGCCGGGACCCAAGAGACCCAGTACTTC	CASTLSAGTQETQYF
TRBV6-5	TRBD1	-	TRBJ1-6	TGTGCCAGCAGTTACTCGACAGGGAGGAAGGTCGGCTCCTATAATTCACCCCTCCACTTT	CASSYSTGRKVGSYNSPLHF
TRBV9	-	once	TRBJ2-3	TGTGCCAGCAGCGTATTAGGCTCGGGCACAGATACGCAGTATTTT	CASSVLGSGTDTQYF
TRBV6-2/TRBV6-3	-	-	TRBJ2-2	TGTGCCAGCAGAGGGCGGAACACCGGTGAGCTGTTTTTT	CASRGRNTGELFF
TRBV7-2	-	once	TRBJ1-5	TGTGCCAGCAGCTTAGTAAGAGGCGGTCAGCCCCAGCATTTT	CASSLVRGGQPQHF
TRBV7-9	-	few	TRBJ2-1	TGTGCCGGGAGGATGGGGGGTAACTACAATGAGCAGTTCTTC	CAGRMGGNYNEQFF
TRBV7-9	-	few	TRBJ2-1	TGTGCCAGCGATAGGATCTGGGATTCCGGACTTGGTGAGCAGTTCTTC	CASDRIWDSGLGEQFF
TRBV20-1	TRBD1	-	TRBJ1-5	TGCAGTGCTAGCTCAGGACAGGCGGATCAGCCCCAGCATTTT	CSASSGQADQPQHF
TRBV27	-	few	TRBJ2-7	TGTGCCAGCAGTTTATCGTACGGGTTGAGCTCCTACGAGCAGTACTTC	CASSLSYGLSSYEQYF
TRBV5-1	TRBD2	few	TRBJ2-3	TGCGCCAGCAGCTCTTACGCGGGGGGTAGCACAGATACGCAGTATTTT	CASSSYAGGSTDTQYF
TRBV20-1	-	-	TRBJ2-1	TGCAGTGCTAGAAATCCAGCGTCGGATGAGCAGTTCTTC	CSARNPASDEQFF
TRBV6-5	TRBD1	many	TRBJ1-2	TGTGCCAGCACCCGGACAGGGACGGGCTACACCTTC	CASTRTGTGYTF
TRBV6-6	-	few	TRBJ2-1	TGTGCCAGCAGTCCCCTAGCGTTGGAGCAGTTCTTC	CASSPLALEQFF
TRBV18	-	-	TRBJ2-5	TGTGCCAGCTCACCAATGGTGGAGACCCAGTACTTC	CASSPMVETQYF
TRBV19	-	few	TRBJ1-5	TGTGCCAGTAGAGAAGGCGGGGACCACAATCAGCCCCAGCATTTT	CASREGGDHNQPQHF
TRBV18	-	-	TRBJ2-1	TGTGCCAGCTCACGGAAAAAAGACTCCTACAATGAGCAGTTCTTC	CASSRKKDSYNEQFF
TRBV7-2	TRBD1	many	TRBJ1-2	TGTGCCAGCAGCGAGGGACAGGATGTGTCCTATGGCTACACCTTC	CASSEGQDVSYGYTF
TRBV5-1	-	few	TRBJ2-7	TGCGCCAGCAGCCCCATATCCAGGAACTACGAGCAGTACTTC	CASSPISRNYEQYF
TRBV7-2	-	many	TRBJ2-5	TGTGCCAGCAGCCAGACGGGGCGGGAGACCCAGTACTTC	CASSQTGRETQYF
TRBV5-1	TRBD2	few	TRBJ2-3	TGCGCCAGCAGCCCCGGCGGGGGAAAAATCGCAGATACGCAGTATTTT	CASSPGGGKIADTQYF